A selection of T cell receptor beta chains follows, all from one sample in a study of cytomegalovirus exposure and HLA in healthy donors. The method was immunoSEQ multiplex PCR; TCRdb's version includes in-frame clones alone and lacks a portion of them. This sample yields some 120,000 clones, of which approximately 80% are seen a single time; 10% to 11% belongs to the top ten. The material sequenced was PBMCs. The receptors stem from a man aged 35 to 55 in good health and CMV-seropositive. The CDR3 runs from the conserved cysteine through the conserved F or W. The D gene is left open where the match is weak. Size values are once, few and many counts, or a class for expanded clones, and some rows have none.

J: TRBJ2-5; V: TRBV18; size: -; D: -; DNA: TGTGCCAGCTCACTAAACCAAGAGACCCAGTACTTC; CDR3: CASSLNQETQYF
J: TRBJ1-6; V: TRBV5-1; size: -; D: -; DNA: TGCGCCAGCAGCTTGTCAGGGTGGCATTCACCCCTCCACTTT; CDR3: CASSLSGWHSPLHF
J: TRBJ1-3; V: TRBV10-3; size: -; D: -; DNA: TGTGCCATCAGTGAGTCGACTGGCCCACCCTTAAACACCATATATTTT; CDR3: CAISESTGPPLNTIYF
J: TRBJ1-4; V: TRBV9; size: -; D: -; DNA: TGTGCCAGCAGCCCTCGAGGGAGAACTAATGAAAAACTGTTTTTT; CDR3: CASSPRGRTNEKLFF
J: TRBJ1-2; V: TRBV19; size: -; D: -; DNA: TGTGCCAGTAGTATGCCGGGAGAAGCTAACTATGGCTACACCTTC; CDR3: CASSMPGEANYGYTF
J: TRBJ2-2; V: TRBV7-2; size: -; D: TRBD2; DNA: TGTGCCAGCAGCCCTCGCACTAGCGGGGCCACCGGGGAGCTGTTTTTT; CDR3: CASSPRTSGATGELFF
J: TRBJ2-1; V: TRBV7-9; size: -; D: -; DNA: TGTGCCAGCAAATTATCAGACACATACAATGAGCAGTTCTTC; CDR3: CASKLSDTYNEQFF
J: TRBJ1-5; V: TRBV7-2; size: -; D: TRBD1; DNA: TGTGCCAGCAGCCCACCGGAGGGGGCGAAATATCAGCCCCAGCATTTT; CDR3: CASSPPEGAKYQPQHF
J: TRBJ1-4; V: TRBV2; size: -; D: -; DNA: TGTGCCAGCAGTTCCACAGGGTTCACTAATGAAAAACTGTTTTTT; CDR3: CASSSTGFTNEKLFF
J: TRBJ1-5; V: TRBV2; size: -; D: -; DNA: TGTGCCAGCAGTGATTCGGAGGGTAATCAGCCCCAGCATTTT; CDR3: CASSDSEGNQPQHF
J: TRBJ1-1; V: TRBV28; size: -; D: TRBD1; DNA: TGTGCCAGCAGTTTAGCGAGGGGGCGAACTGAAGCTTTCTTT; CDR3: CASSLARGRTEAFF
J: TRBJ2-7; V: TRBV5-6; size: -; D: TRBD2; DNA: TGTGCCAGCAGCTTGGAGCGCGGGGGGGACGCAAGACGCTCCTACGAGCAGTACTTC; CDR3: CASSLERGGDARRSYEQYF
J: TRBJ2-3; V: TRBV7-2; size: -; D: TRBD1; DNA: TGTGCCAGCAGCACCAACCCGACAGGGGGAAGGGATACGCAGTATTTT; CDR3: CASSTNPTGGRDTQYF
J: TRBJ1-2; V: TRBV7-9; size: -; D: TRBD1; DNA: TGTGCCAGCAGCTTACCAGGGGGCTACTATGGCTACACCTTC; CDR3: CASSLPGGYYGYTF
J: TRBJ2-7; V: TRBV5-1; size: -; D: TRBD1; DNA: TGCGCCAGCAGCTTGCATCCCCCTCTGACAGGGGCCTACGAGCAGTACTTC; CDR3: CASSLHPPLTGAYEQYF
J: TRBJ1-4; V: TRBV28; size: -; D: -; DNA: TGTGCCAACCATCCTGGGGCGGCTGAAAAACTGTTTTTT; CDR3: CANHPGAAEKLFF
J: TRBJ1-3; V: TRBV25-1; size: -; D: TRBD1; DNA: TGTGCCAGCAGTGAAAAGACAGGGGCCTCTGGAAACACCATATATTTT; CDR3: CASSEKTGASGNTIYF
J: TRBJ1-1; V: TRBV6-4; size: -; D: -; DNA: TGTGCCAGCAGTGACTCCGCGGCAAGGAGCACTGAAGCTTTCTTT; CDR3: CASSDSAARSTEAFF
J: TRBJ2-5; V: TRBV7-8; size: -; D: TRBD1; DNA: TGTGCCAGCAGCTTATTCGGGGCCGGGACAGGGGAAGAGACCCAGTACTTC; CDR3: CASSLFGAGTGEETQYF
J: TRBJ1-3; V: TRBV7-6; size: -; D: -; DNA: TGTGCCAGCAGCTCCCGGCAGGGGCACTCTGGAAACACCATATATTTT; CDR3: CASSSRQGHSGNTIYF
J: TRBJ2-1; V: TRBV19; size: -; D: TRBD1; DNA: TGTGCCAGTAGTATAGATCAGGGGGCTTATGAGCAGTTCTTC; CDR3: CASSIDQGAYEQFF
J: TRBJ2-7; V: TRBV4-2; size: -; D: -; DNA: TGTGCCAGCAGCCAAGGACAGGACTCCTACGAGCAGTACTTC; CDR3: CASSQGQDSYEQYF
J: TRBJ1-3; V: TRBV6-6; size: -; D: -; DNA: TGTGCCAGCAGCCCCGGGACTGCCGGAAACACCATATATTTT; CDR3: CASSPGTAGNTIYF
J: TRBJ1-2; V: TRBV28; size: -; D: -; DNA: TGTGCCAGCAGTTTAGTGACTTTTAATGTCTACACCTTC; CDR3: CASSLVTFNVYTF
J: TRBJ1-3; V: TRBV6-1; size: -; D: -; DNA: TGTGCCAGCAGACAGGGACCCTCTGGAAACACCATATATTTT; CDR3: CASRQGPSGNTIYF
J: TRBJ1-2; V: TRBV28; size: once; D: -; DNA: TGTGCCAGCAGTTCCAAGACAGACACCTATGGCTACACCTTC; CDR3: CASSSKTDTYGYTF
J: TRBJ2-1; V: TRBV6-5; size: -; D: TRBD1; DNA: TGTGCCAGCAGTTACTCAACCGGGACAGGGGGCAATGAGCAGTTCTTC; CDR3: CASSYSTGTGGNEQFF
J: TRBJ2-1; V: TRBV19; size: few; D: TRBD2; DNA: TGTGCCAGTAGTCCCTCGTGGGCTAGCGGGTTCTACAATGAGCAGTTCTTC; CDR3: CASSPSWASGFYNEQFF
J: TRBJ1-5; V: TRBV7-6; size: -; D: -; DNA: TGTGCCAGCAGCTTAGGGGAGTCTCAGCCCCAGCATTTT; CDR3: CASSLGESQPQHF
J: TRBJ2-7; V: TRBV7-2; size: few; D: -; DNA: TGCGCCAGCAGCCAAGAGATGGCAGGGAACTCCTACGAGCAGTACTTC; CDR3: CASSQEMAGNSYEQYF
J: TRBJ2-7; V: TRBV11-2; size: -; D: TRBD2; DNA: TGTGCCAGCAGCTTTGTAGCGGGGCTTTCCTCCTACGAGCAGTACTTC; CDR3: CASSFVAGLSSYEQYF
J: TRBJ1-5; V: TRBV7-9; size: -; D: -; DNA: TGTGCCAGCAGCCGCGAGGTTTCTCAGCCCCAGCATTTT; CDR3: CASSREVSQPQHF
J: TRBJ1-2; V: TRBV5-5; size: -; D: -; DNA: TGTGCCAGCAGCTTGGCCCCAGGGAACTATGGCTACACCTTC; CDR3: CASSLAPGNYGYTF
J: TRBJ2-1; V: TRBV28; size: -; D: -; DNA: TGTGCCAGCACCCCGGAGGGTTTCTCCTACAATGAGCAGTTCTTC; CDR3: CASTPEGFSYNEQFF
J: TRBJ1-2; V: TRBV7-2; size: -; D: TRBD1; DNA: TGTGCCAGCAGCCCCTCGGAAGGGGGCATTGTCTATGGCTACACCTTC; CDR3: CASSPSEGGIVYGYTF
J: TRBJ1-2; V: TRBV7-3; size: -; D: TRBD1; DNA: TGTGCCAGCAGCTACGGGACAGGGGGCGGCTACACCTTC; CDR3: CASSYGTGGGYTF
J: TRBJ1-1; V: TRBV18; size: few; D: TRBD1; DNA: TGTGCCAGCTCACCCGGGACAGGGGGTGAAGCTTTCTTT; CDR3: CASSPGTGGEAFF
J: TRBJ1-3; V: TRBV19; size: -; D: -; DNA: TGTGCCAGTAGTAACAGACTAGCTGGAAACACCATATATTTT; CDR3: CASSNRLAGNTIYF
J: TRBJ1-2; V: TRBV29-1; size: -; D: -; DNA: TGCAGCGTTGAAGATCGACAGCCGGCTAACTATGGCTACACCTTC; CDR3: CSVEDRQPANYGYTF
J: TRBJ1-2; V: TRBV15; size: -; D: TRBD1; DNA: TGTGCCACCAGCTCCGAGGACAGGTTGAACTATGGCTACACCTTC; CDR3: CATSSEDRLNYGYTF
J: TRBJ2-3; V: TRBV7-3; size: -; D: -; DNA: TGTGCCAGCAGCTTAAGGGTTAGCCCAGATACGCAGTATTTT; CDR3: CASSLRVSPDTQYF
J: TRBJ2-2; V: TRBV7-3; size: -; D: TRBD2; DNA: TGTGCCAGCAGCTCGACCCTAGCGGGGGGGCGGACCGGGGAGCTGTTTTTT; CDR3: CASSSTLAGGRTGELFF
J: TRBJ2-2; V: TRBV7-3; size: once; D: TRBD1; DNA: TGTGCCAGCAGCTATACAGGGGGCGCCCCCGGGGAGCTGTTTTTT; CDR3: CASSYTGGAPGELFF
J: TRBJ2-4; V: TRBV5-8; size: few; D: -; DNA: TGTGCCAGCAGCTTCAAACTAGCCAAAAACATTCAGTACTTC; CDR3: CASSFKLAKNIQYF
J: TRBJ1-2; V: TRBV6-4; size: -; D: TRBD1; DNA: TGTGCCAGCAGTGACTCGGGGGACAGGGGTCCCAATGGCTACACCTTC; CDR3: CASSDSGDRGPNGYTF
J: TRBJ1-3; V: TRBV7-9; size: once; D: -; DNA: TGTTCCAGCAGCTTACGAGGCGGGGCGAGGAACACCATATATTTT; CDR3: CSSSLRGGARNTIYF
J: TRBJ2-1; V: TRBV25-1; size: -; D: -; DNA: TGTGCCAGCAGTGAAGAGTCACCCGGCTCCTACAATGAGCAGTTCTTC; CDR3: CASSEESPGSYNEQFF
J: TRBJ1-3; V: TRBV9; size: -; D: TRBD1; DNA: TGTGCCAGCAGCAAAGGACAGGGCTCTGGAAACACCATATATTTT; CDR3: CASSKGQGSGNTIYF
J: TRBJ1-1; V: TRBV6-5; size: -; D: -; DNA: TGTGCCAGCAGTTACAGGGCTTCGGGGGCTGAAGCTTTCTTT; CDR3: CASSYRASGAEAFF
J: TRBJ2-5; V: TRBV5-1; size: -; D: TRBD1; DNA: TGCGCCAGCAGCCCCCGTCAGGGGGCAGGAGAGACCCAGTACTTC; CDR3: CASSPRQGAGETQYF
J: TRBJ2-7; V: TRBV6-1; size: -; D: -; DNA: TGTGCCAGCAGAACAGCCACCTACGAGCAGTACTTC; CDR3: CASRTATYEQYF
J: TRBJ1-1; V: TRBV6-6; size: -; D: TRBD1; DNA: TGTGCCAGATCGAACCAGGGGGTCGGGATTCAGGATGAAGCTTTCTTT; CDR3: CARSNQGVGIQDEAFF
J: TRBJ1-1; V: TRBV4-2; size: -; D: TRBD1; DNA: TGTGCCAGCAGCCAAGTAACAGGGGGGGGACAAGGGCTTGTAAACACTGAAGCTTTCTTT; CDR3: CASSQVTGGGQGLVNTEAFF
J: TRBJ1-2; V: TRBV5-5; size: -; D: TRBD1; DNA: TGTGCCAGCAGCTTGGCCACTGGGACAGGGGACTATGGCTACACCTTC; CDR3: CASSLATGTGDYGYTF
J: TRBJ2-7; V: TRBV4-1; size: -; D: -; DNA: TGCGCCAGCAGCCAAATCCACGGTTACGAGCAGTACTTC; CDR3: CASSQIHGYEQYF